This T cell receptor beta chain stems from a study of prognosis after radiotherapy for stage I lung cancer. At the level of the study: With a biologically effective dose of at least 100 Gy, radiotherapy took the form of SBRT split into 3 to 5 fractions. There were a few patients who developed distant metastases (median approximately seven months) after radiotherapy, while roughly 14 showed no significant progression.

CDR3 length equals 15 residues. The junction had 3 bases not matched to a gene; V was cut back by 1 base and J by 0 bases. Germline V gene sequence: CDR1 SGHTA, CDR2 FQGNSA. Genomic DNA yielded TCR beta CDR3, amplified by two-round multiplex PCR. Gene-specific primers for each TRBV and TRBJ gene drove first-round PCR. TCRdb analysed the multiplex PCR reads with MiXCR anew, one entry per CDR3 protein. The data hold around 63,000 distinct CDR3 sequences, with more than 25% observed a single time. Study results and limitations: Medians of around 10,000 versus 6,900 showed unique TCR clone counts falling after stereotactic body radiation therapy.

This clonotype appeared many times. Its target is unknown. The source was PBMCs, collected before or after stereotactic body radiation therapy (not recorded which). J is TRBJ2-7 and V is TRBV7-2, with 7 bases fitting TRBD1. The sequence was obtained from a donor at least 50 years old with non-small cell lung cancer. The CDR3, as DNA: TGTGCCAGCAGCTTAGAGTCAGGGGGCTCCTACGAGCAGTACTTC. Amino acid sequence: CASSLESGGSYEQYF.